This T cell receptor (beta chain) was profiled in a study of T cell responses to AZD1222 COVID-19 vaccine. About the research overall: Pooled together were second doses at about 4 or about 12 weeks.

Findings of the study overall: Vaccine-related CD4 TCRs covered spike, predominating at 160-218 and 743-854. Clonal diversity was possibly underestimated, and the donors were mostly white British, with more females.

The method was immunoSEQ multiplex PCR; TCRdb's version includes in-frame clones alone and lacks a portion of them. The sample holds approximately 150,000 clones; around 90% are singletons and the top ten take approximately 1.5%. The CDR3 consists of 13 residues. The V and J ends lost 4 bases and 2 bases respectively, with 8 bases between them. A word on this clone: What it binds is not known.

This receptor was obtained from an adult in good health. The chain is built from TRBV12-3 or TRBV12-4 and TRBJ2-5; D gene uncertain. The sequences come from peripheral blood, collected on day 0 of AZD1222 vaccination. CDR3 protein: CASSWGVQETQYF. In DNA form, the CDR3 reads TGTGCCAGCAGTTGGGGTGTTCAAGAGACCCAGTACTTC.